Listed here are 3 T cell receptor beta chains from one sample, sequenced in a study of response to subunit inactivated influenza vaccine listed by TCRdb under 2018. The receptor library was made with RT-PCR. TCRdb lists the instrument as Illumina HiSeq 2500. TCRdb took the public reads, trimmed them with fastp at Q25, ran MiXCR for clone calling and kept in-frame beta chains. A single entry per CDR3 protein holds the most common genes and DNA from its merged rows. In this sample the table shows approximately 500,000 distinct CDR3 sequences, around a quarter of which occur a single time. The ten largest clonotypes hold 2.8% of the sample. The data were also submitted as part of a second study, on T cells expressing NK-cell markers. From the second report: TCR beta cDNA libraries were made by 5'RACE template switching that added a universal primer site and unique molecular identifiers.

The specimen was CD4+ T cells sorted from PBMCs, collected 11 to 12 days after vaccination. These receptors were taken from a middle-aged man who received an inactivated influenza vaccine. Donor details come from another sample of the same person, matched by shared clones.

The table lists this clonotype with many counts. The chain is built from TRBV12-3 or TRBV12-4 and TRBJ2-1; 14 bases are shared with TRBD2. CDR3 length equals 15 residues. The V gene end was trimmed by 6 bases and the J gene end by 6 bases; junction bases not matched to a gene: 4. CDR3 nucleotides: TGTGCCAGCAGGCCGGGACTAGCGGGGGCCAATGAGCAGTTCTTC. This codes for CASRPGLAGANEQFF.

There are a few counts of this clonotype. This chain joins TRBV27 and TRBJ1-6; D uncertain. Deletions cut 5 bases from V and 10 bases from J, with 9 bases between. The CDR3 consists of 12 residues. Germline V gene data show CDR1 as MNHEY and CDR2 as SMNVEV (reference sequence). The CDR3 here is CASSPRRSPLHF. CDR3 nucleotide sequence: TGTGCCAGCAGTCCCCGGAGGTCACCCCTCCACTTT.

This clonotype was found a few times. The chain uses TRBV5-1 and TRBJ2-5, with TRBD2 identical over 12 bases. The CDR3 consists of 17 residues. Trimming at V came to 4 bases and at J to 3 bases, leaving 10 bases not matched to a gene. Germline V gene data show CDR1 as SGHRS and CDR2 as YFSETQ. The CDR3 sequence: CASSKNVGLAGKETQYF. DNA for the CDR3: TGCGCCAGCAGCAAGAACGTAGGACTAGCGGGAAAAGAGACCCAGTACTTC.